The clone carrying this TCR beta chain was seen just once. The data originate from a study of T cell responses to AZD1222 COVID-19 vaccine. As for the study in general: Combined were second doses at about 4 or about 12 weeks.

Clones were read by immunoSEQ multiplex PCR, and TCRdb kept only the in-frame ones, dropping some. The table has around 92,000 clones, over 80% seen once; the top ten hold approximately 8.3%. CDR1 and CDR2 from the germline V gene are LGHNA and YSLEER. The V gene lost 0 bases and the J gene lost 4 bases, with 10 bases spanning the gap. This CDR3 contains 14 residues. This clonotype was sampled from an adult in good health. The chain has TRBV4-3 and TRBJ2-7, with D possibly TRBD2 on 6 matching bases. The sequencing used peripheral blood, collected on day 0 of AZD1222 vaccination. The CDR3 sequence: CASSQDPAGYEQYF. The CDR3 nucleotides read TGCGCCAGCAGCCAAGATCCGGCGGGGTACGAGCAGTACTTC.